These 20 T cell receptor beta chains originate from one sample sequenced in a study of technical replicates of blood from several donors. Profiling relied on immunoSEQ multiplex PCR, and the TCRdb table lists in-frame clones only, not all of them. In the table there are approximately 70,000 clones, roughly 98% of which are singletons. Material: T cells isolated from PBMCs. These TCRs come from a human donor in good health.

This chain uses TRBV6-5 with TRBJ1-2; D remains unclear. The V end was cut by 2 bases, the J end by 4 bases, with 8 bases between. CDR1 and CDR2 (germline): MNHEY, SVGAGI. The CDR3 contains 13 residues. CDR3 DNA: TGTGCCAGCAGTTACCTCAACAGCTATGGCTACACCTTC. This encodes CASSYLNSYGYTF.

The genes are TRBV4-2 and TRBJ2-3; tentatively, D is TRBD1 (5 bases). The CDR3 spans 16 residues. Germline lookup yields CDR1 LGHNA and CDR2 YNFKEQ. V lost 3 bases, J lost 4 bases, and 17 bases lay in between. The CDR3 region is CASSQGPRLGPDTQYF. The CDR3, as DNA: TGTGCCAGCAGCCAGGGGCCCAGACTGGGCCCAGATACGCAGTATTTT.

The V gene is TRBV5-6, the J gene TRBJ1-1, with D maybe TRBD1 (6 bases). Germline V gene lookup returns CDR1 SGHDT and CDR2 YYEEEE. V shed 4 bases and J shed 0 bases, with 10 bases lying between them. CDR3 size: 14 residues. CDR3 DNA sequence: TGTGCCAGCAGCCACAGGGCCATGAACACTGAAGCTTTCTTT. As protein: CASSHRAMNTEAFF.

V usage is TRBV18 and J usage is TRBJ1-1; D ambiguous. Trimming shortened V by 3 bases and J by 5 bases, and 7 bases separated the two germline ends. The CDR3 runs to 12 residues. Germline-derived CDR1 and CDR2 are KGHSH and LQKENI. CDR3 sequence: CASSPRRTEAFF. For the CDR3, the DNA is TGTGCCAGCTCACCGCGTAGAACTGAAGCTTTCTTT.

The rearrangement uses TRBV2 and TRBJ2-1; 10 bases fit TRBD2. This CDR3 has 15 amino acids. V was pared by 4 bases and J by 4 bases, with 4 bases of the junction left unmatched. The germline CDR1 and CDR2 sequences are SNHLY and FYNNEI. CDR3 bases: TGTGCCAGCAGTGTGAGCGGGGGGGCTTACAATGAGCAGTTCTTC. The encoded protein is CASSVSGGAYNEQFF.

The chain has TRBV29-1 and TRBJ1-2, with D possibly TRBD1 on 5 matching bases. This CDR3 spans 11 amino acids. V was pared by 4 bases and J by 5 bases, with 8 bases between. Germline CDR1 SQVTM, CDR2 ANQGSEA. The CDR3 is CSVAQGYGYTF. Written as DNA, the CDR3 is TGCAGCGTTGCTCAGGGTTATGGCTACACCTTC.

The chain carries TRBV5-6 and TRBJ1-2; D gene ambiguous. Trimming took 4 bases from V and 5 from J, leaving 15 bases between them. The CDR3 runs 14 residues. Germline lookup yields CDR1 SGHDT and CDR2 YYEEEE. CDR3 in DNA: TGTGCCAGCAGCCCTGCACGGTCGCGATATGGCTACACCTTC. Its translation: CASSPARSRYGYTF.

In its sample, this clone was seen once. This sequence joins TRBV18 and TRBJ2-5; tentatively, D is TRBD1 (5 bases). The CDR3 runs to 13 residues. The germline V gene encodes CDR1 KGHSH and CDR2 LQKENI. V lost 3 bases to trimming and J lost 5 bases, with 10 bases between them. The chain's CDR3 is CASSPDSWETQYF. For the CDR3, the DNA is TGTGCCAGCTCACCCGACAGTTGGGAGACCCAGTACTTC.

The chain links TRBV28 to TRBJ2-7; 8 bases fit TRBD1. Trimming at V came to 4 bases and at J to 1 base, leaving 3 bases not matched to a gene. The CDR3 covers 14 residues. The germline V gene has CDR1 MDHEN and CDR2 SYDVKM. This CDR3 is CASSSGGASYEQYF. The CDR3 DNA follows: TGTGCCAGCAGTTCAGGGGGCGCTTCCTACGAGCAGTACTTC.

In this sample, this clone turned up once. This sequence joins TRBV4-1 and TRBJ2-7; 9 positions agree with TRBD1. The J segment lost 7 bases and the V segment lost 3 bases, leaving 16 bases of the junction unmatched. CDR1 MGHRA and CDR2 YSYEKL come from the germline V gene. The CDR3 extends over 17 amino acids. Here the CDR3 reads CASSQRGQGTLYGEQYF. The CDR3 DNA reads as TGCGCCAGCAGCCAGAGAGGACAGGGGACACTATACGGGGAGCAGTACTTC.

The V gene is TRBV28, the J gene TRBJ1-2, with D possibly matching TRBD1 (5 bases). V gave up 6 bases and J gave up 5 bases, with 19 bases separating them. The germline gives CDR1 MDHEN, CDR2 SYDVKM. This CDR3 is built from 15 residues. CDR3 sequence: CASSLLVGGGYGYTF. The CDR3 DNA reads as TGTGCCAGCAGCCTCCTTGTGGGGGGTGGGTATGGCTACACCTTC.

The J gene is TRBJ1-2, the V gene TRBV11-3, with no clear D. The CDR3 contains 14 residues. Germline V lookup: CDR1 SGHNT, CDR2 YENEEA. Deletions cut 1 base from V and 4 bases from J, with 10 bases between. CDR3: CASSLAPGTYGYTF. As DNA, the CDR3 is TGTGCCAGCAGCTTAGCTCCAGGAACCTATGGCTACACCTTC.

This clone has only one observation. This sequence joins TRBV4-2 and TRBJ2-5; D call uncertain. Looked up from germline, CDR1 is LGHNA and CDR2 is YNFKEQ. The CDR3 totals 13 residues. Deletions cut 0 bases from V and 1 base from J, with 3 bases between. In nucleotides, the CDR3 is TGTGCCAGCAGCCAAGATATCCAAGAGACCCAGTACTTC. Translated, it gives CASSQDIQETQYF.

V usage is TRBV5-1 and J usage is TRBJ2-5, with 8 bases aligning to TRBD2. The J call is uncertain, as TRBJ2-7 better fits the DNA end. From germline, CDR1 is SGHRS and CDR2 YFSETQ. The CDR3 has 16 amino acids. The CDR3 sequence is CASSLASLSGIYEQYF. CDR3 coding DNA: TGCGCCAGCAGCTTGGCATCCCTTAGCGGGATATACGAGCAGTACTTC.

J is TRBJ2-1 and V is TRBV4-1; 9 nucleotides match TRBD2. Germline V gene data show CDR1 as MGHRA and CDR2 as YSYEKL. Germline trimming cut 1 base from V and 4 bases from J; bases unmatched to any gene: 8. The CDR3 sequence is 17 residues long. Written as DNA, the CDR3 is TGCGCCAGCAGCCAAGGGCCAGCGGGGGGCCGGTACAATGAGCAGTTCTTC. Its protein is CASSQGPAGGRYNEQFF.

The chain has TRBV5-4 and TRBJ2-5, with TRBD1 matching 7 bases. After removal of 4 bases from V and 0 bases from J, the junction contained 6 bases not matched to a gene. CDR1 SGHNT and CDR2 YYREEE come from the germline V gene (reference sequence). This CDR3 has 15 amino acids. For the CDR3, the DNA is TGTGCCAGCAGCCGGGACAGTTTGCACCAAGAGACCCAGTACTTC. Protein sequence: CASSRDSLHQETQYF.

J is TRBJ2-3 and V is TRBV5-1, with 8 nucleotides matching TRBD2. V lost 0 bases, J lost 2 bases, and 5 bases stayed unmatched. Germline CDR1 and CDR2: SGHRS and YFSETQ. CDR3 size: 16 residues. The CDR3 is CASSLGSGVDTDTQYF. The CDR3 DNA is TGCGCCAGCAGCTTGGGTAGCGGGGTAGACACAGATACGCAGTATTTT.

This clone rates as medium-sized. This chain links TRBV27 with TRBJ2-7; maybe TRBD2 (5 bases). Germline V lookup: CDR1 MNHEY, CDR2 SMNVEV (reference sequence). This CDR3 region has 14 residues. Trimming took 0 bases from V and 2 from J, leaving 8 bases between them. Here the CDR3 reads CASSLSSAPYEQYF. The CDR3 nucleotides read TGTGCCAGCAGTTTATCTAGCGCCCCCTACGAGCAGTACTTC.

The chain links TRBV10-1 to TRBJ2-3; the D gene is possibly TRBD1 (6 bases). The germline V gene encodes CDR1 WNHNN and CDR2 SYGVQD (reference sequence). V gave up 6 bases and J gave up 1 base, with 11 bases separating them. The length of the CDR3 is 14 residues. The CDR3 sequence: CASSRRQGTDTQYF. CDR3 nucleotides: TGCGCCAGCAGCCGTAGACAGGGCACAGATACGCAGTATTTT.

V is TRBV5-1 and J is TRBJ2-2; 8 bases map to TRBD2. The CDR3 sequence is 14 residues long. The junction had 5 bases not matched to a gene; V was cut back by 4 bases and J by 6 bases. CDR1 and CDR2 from the germline V gene are SGHRS and YFSETQ. CDR3 bases: TGCGCCAGCAGCCTCGCTAGCGGGCCCGGGGAGCTGTTTTTT. Protein: CASSLASGPGELFF.